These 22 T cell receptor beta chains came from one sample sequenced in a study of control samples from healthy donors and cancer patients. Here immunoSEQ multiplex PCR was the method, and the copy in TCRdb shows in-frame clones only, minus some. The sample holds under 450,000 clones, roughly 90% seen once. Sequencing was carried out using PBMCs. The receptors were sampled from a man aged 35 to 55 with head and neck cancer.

Here the CDR3 reads CASSDSDRIGEQFF. CDR3 bases: TGTGCCAGCAGTGACTCCGACAGGATAGGTGAGCAGTTCTTC. The J gene is TRBJ2-1, the V gene TRBV6-4, with D tentatively TRBD1 (6 bases). Between the trimmed V and J ends, which lost 0 bases and 9 bases, there was a span of 12 bases. The CDR3 covers 14 residues. Germline V gene data show CDR1 as MRHNA and CDR2 as SNTAGT.

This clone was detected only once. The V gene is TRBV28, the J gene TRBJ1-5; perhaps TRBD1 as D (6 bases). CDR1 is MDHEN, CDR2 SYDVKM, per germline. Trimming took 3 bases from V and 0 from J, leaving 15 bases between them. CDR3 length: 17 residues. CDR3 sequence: CASSFSPGTSSNQPQHF. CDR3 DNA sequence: TGTGCCAGCAGTTTCTCTCCCGGGACATCTAGCAATCAGCCCCAGCATTTT.

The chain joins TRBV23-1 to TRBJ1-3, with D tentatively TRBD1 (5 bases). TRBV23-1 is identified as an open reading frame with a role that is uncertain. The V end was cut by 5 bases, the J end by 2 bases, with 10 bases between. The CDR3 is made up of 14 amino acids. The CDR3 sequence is CASSSRGAGNTIYF. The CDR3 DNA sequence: TGCGCCAGCAGTTCCCGGGGGGCTGGAAACACCATATATTTT.

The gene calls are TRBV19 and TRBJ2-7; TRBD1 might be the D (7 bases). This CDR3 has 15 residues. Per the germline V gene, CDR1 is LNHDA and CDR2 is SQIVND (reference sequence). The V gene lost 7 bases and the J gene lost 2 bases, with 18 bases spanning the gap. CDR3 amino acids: CASTSRQGLTYEQYF. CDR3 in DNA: TGTGCCAGTACCTCCCGACAGGGACTCACCTACGAGCAGTACTTC.

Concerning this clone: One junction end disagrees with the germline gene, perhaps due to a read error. CDR3 nucleotides: TGTGTCAGTAGTATACAGGGGGATGGATACGAGCAGTACTTC. This sequence encodes CVSSIQGDGYEQYF. The chain employs TRBV19 and TRBJ2-7; 8 nucleotides agree with TRBD1. Looked up from germline, CDR1 is LNHDA and CDR2 is SQIVND (reference sequence). The CDR3 contains 14 residues.

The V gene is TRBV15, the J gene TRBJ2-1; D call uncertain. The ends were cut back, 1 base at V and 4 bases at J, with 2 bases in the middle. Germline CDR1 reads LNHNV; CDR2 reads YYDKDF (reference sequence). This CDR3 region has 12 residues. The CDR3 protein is CATSRGYNEQFF. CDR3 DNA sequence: TGTGCCACCAGCAGAGGATACAATGAGCAGTTCTTC.

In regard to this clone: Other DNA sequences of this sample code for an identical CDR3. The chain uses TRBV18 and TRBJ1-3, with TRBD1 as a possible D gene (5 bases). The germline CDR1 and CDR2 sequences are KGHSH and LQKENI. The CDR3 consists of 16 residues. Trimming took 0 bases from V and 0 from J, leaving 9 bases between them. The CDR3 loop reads CASSPPGLSSGNTIYF. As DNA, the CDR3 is TGTGCCAGCTCACCACCGGGACTAAGCTCTGGAAACACCATATATTTT.

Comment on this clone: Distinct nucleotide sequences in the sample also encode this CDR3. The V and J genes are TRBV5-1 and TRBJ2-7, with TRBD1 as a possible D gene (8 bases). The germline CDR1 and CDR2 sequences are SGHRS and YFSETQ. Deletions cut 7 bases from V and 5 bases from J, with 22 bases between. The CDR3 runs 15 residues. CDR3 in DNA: TGCGCCAGCGGGAAAGGACAGGGTCGGGGGGACGAGCAGTACTTC. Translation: CASGKGQGRGDEQYF.

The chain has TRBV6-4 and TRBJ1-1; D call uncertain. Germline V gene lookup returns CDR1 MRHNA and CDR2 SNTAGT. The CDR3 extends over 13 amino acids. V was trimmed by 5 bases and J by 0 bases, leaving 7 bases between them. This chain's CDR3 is CASSSEVNTEAFF. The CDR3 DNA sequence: TGTGCCAGCAGTAGTGAGGTGAACACTGAAGCTTTCTTT.

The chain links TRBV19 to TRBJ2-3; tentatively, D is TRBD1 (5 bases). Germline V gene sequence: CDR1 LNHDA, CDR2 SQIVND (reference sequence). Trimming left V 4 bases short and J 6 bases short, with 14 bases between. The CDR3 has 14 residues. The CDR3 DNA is TGTGCCAGTAGTACCACAGGTGTTGGGGATACGCAGTATTTT. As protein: CASSTTGVGDTQYF.

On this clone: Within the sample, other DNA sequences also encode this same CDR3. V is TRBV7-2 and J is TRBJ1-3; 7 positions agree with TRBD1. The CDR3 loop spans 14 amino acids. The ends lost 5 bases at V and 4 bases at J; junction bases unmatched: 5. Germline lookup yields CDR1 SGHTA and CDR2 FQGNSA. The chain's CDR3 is CASSDRASGNTIYF. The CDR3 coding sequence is TGTGCCAGCAGCGACAGGGCCTCGGGAAACACCATATATTTT.

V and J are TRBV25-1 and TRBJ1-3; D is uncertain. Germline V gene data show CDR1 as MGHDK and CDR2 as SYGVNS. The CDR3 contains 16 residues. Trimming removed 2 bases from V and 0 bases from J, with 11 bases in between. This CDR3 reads CASSERGVFSGNTIYF. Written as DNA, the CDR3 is TGTGCCAGCAGTGAACGCGGGGTCTTCTCTGGAAACACCATATATTTT.

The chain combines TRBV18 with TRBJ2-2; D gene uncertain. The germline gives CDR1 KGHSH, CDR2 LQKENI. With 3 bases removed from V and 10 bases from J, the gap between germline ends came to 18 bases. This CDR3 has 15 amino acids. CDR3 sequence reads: CASSPFRSPESELFF. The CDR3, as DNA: TGTGCCAGCTCACCTTTCCGCTCACCAGAGTCGGAGCTGTTTTTT.

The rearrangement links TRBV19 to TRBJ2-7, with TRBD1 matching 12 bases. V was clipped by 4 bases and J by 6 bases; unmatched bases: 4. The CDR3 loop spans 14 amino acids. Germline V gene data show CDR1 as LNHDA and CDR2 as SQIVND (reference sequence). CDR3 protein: CASSNRDRGREQYF. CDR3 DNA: TGTGCCAGTAGTAACCGGGACAGGGGGCGCGAGCAGTACTTC.

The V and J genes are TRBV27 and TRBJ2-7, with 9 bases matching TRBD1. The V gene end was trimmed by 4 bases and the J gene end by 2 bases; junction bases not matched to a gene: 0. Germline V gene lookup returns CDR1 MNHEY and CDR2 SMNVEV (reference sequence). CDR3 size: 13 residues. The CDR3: CASSWDRAYEQYF. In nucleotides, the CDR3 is TGTGCCAGCAGTTGGGACAGGGCCTACGAGCAGTACTTC.

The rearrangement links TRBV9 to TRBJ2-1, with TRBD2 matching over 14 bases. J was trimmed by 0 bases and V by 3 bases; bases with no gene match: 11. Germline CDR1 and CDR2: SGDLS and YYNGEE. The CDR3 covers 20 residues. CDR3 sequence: CASSGPGTSGGLSSYNEQFF. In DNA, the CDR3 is TGTGCCAGCAGCGGGCCCGGGACTAGCGGGGGCTTGAGCTCCTACAATGAGCAGTTCTTC.

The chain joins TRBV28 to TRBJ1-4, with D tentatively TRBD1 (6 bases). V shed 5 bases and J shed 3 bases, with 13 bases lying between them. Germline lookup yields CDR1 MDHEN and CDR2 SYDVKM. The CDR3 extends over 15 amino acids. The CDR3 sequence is CASSMGGGANEKLFF. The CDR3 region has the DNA TGTGCCAGCAGTATGGGAGGGGGAGCTAATGAAAAACTGTTTTTT. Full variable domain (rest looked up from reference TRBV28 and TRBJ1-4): DVKVTQSSRYLVKRTGEKVFLECVQDMDHENMFWYRQDPGLGLRLIYFSYDVKMKEKGDIPEGYSVSREKKERFSLILESASTNQTSMYLCASSMGGGANEKLFFGSGTQLSVL.

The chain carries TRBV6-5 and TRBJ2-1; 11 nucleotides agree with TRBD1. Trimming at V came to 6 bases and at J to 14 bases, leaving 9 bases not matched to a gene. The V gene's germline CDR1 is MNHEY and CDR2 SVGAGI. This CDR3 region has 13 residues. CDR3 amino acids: CASRVIPGQGEFF. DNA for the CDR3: TGTGCCAGCAGGGTTATTCCGGGACAGGGGGAGTTCTTC.

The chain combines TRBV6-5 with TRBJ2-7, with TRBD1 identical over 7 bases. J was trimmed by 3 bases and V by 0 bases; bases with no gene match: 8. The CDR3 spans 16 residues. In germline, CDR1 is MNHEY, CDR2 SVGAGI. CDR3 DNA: TGTGCCAGCAGTTACTCGAGAGGGGGCAGGGGCTACGAGCAGTACTTC. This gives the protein CASSYSRGGRGYEQYF.

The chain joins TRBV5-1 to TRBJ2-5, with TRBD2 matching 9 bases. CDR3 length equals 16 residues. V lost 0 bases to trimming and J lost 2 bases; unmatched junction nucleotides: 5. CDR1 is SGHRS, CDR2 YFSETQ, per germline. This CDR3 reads CASSLGTSGFQETQYF. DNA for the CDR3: TGCGCCAGCAGCTTGGGAACTAGCGGGTTTCAAGAGACCCAGTACTTC.

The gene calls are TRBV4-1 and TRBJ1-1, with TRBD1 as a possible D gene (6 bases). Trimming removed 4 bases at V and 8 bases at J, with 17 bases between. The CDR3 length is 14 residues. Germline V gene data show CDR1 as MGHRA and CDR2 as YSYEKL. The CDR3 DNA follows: TGCGCCAGCAGCCCGCGGGGCGGGGGGCGAGAAGCTTTCTTT. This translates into CASSPRGGGREAFF.

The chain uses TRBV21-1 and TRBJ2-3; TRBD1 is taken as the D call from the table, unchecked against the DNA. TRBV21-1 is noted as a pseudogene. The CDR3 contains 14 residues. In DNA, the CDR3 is TGTGCCAGCATCCGGACAGCGAGAGAAGATACGCAGTATTTT. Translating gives CASIRTAREDTQYF.